Each of the 2 T cell receptor beta chains below was sequenced from the same sample in a study of T cells in localized non-small cell lung cancer. Only in-frame clones appear in the TCRdb table, and some are missing; sequencing was by immunoSEQ multiplex PCR. Of more than 20,000 clones listed, around 87% are singletons. The sample consisted of PBMCs, taken before any cancer treatment. The receptors were gathered from a man between 40 and 70 years old with stage II squamous cell lung carcinoma.

The V call is TRBV9, the J call TRBJ2-3; D is perhaps TRBD1 or TRBD2 (5 bases each). The CDR3 loop spans 15 amino acids. Trimming cost V 0 bases and J 3 bases, with 11 bases left between them. Germline V gene sequence: CDR1 SGDLS, CDR2 YYNGEE. CDR3: CASSVGGTRTDTQYF. CDR3 DNA sequence: TGTGCCAGCAGCGTAGGGGGGACGCGGACAGATACGCAGTATTTT.

This clone was detected only a few times. V and J are TRBV5-5 and TRBJ1-5; possibly TRBD1 for D (6 bases). The V end lost 2 bases, the J end lost 7 bases, and 16 bases lay between the germline ends. In germline, CDR1 is SGHKS, CDR2 YYEKEE (reference sequence). The CDR3 has 15 amino acids. The DNA for the CDR3 is TGTGCCAGCAGCTTTAGTAGTGGGGGCGGCCAGCCCCAGCATTTT. As protein: CASSFSSGGGQPQHF.